This paragraph covers one T cell receptor beta chain sequence. Its antigen is currently unknown. The sample comes from a study of T cell responses to AZD1222 COVID-19 vaccine. Whole-study results and caveats: A reported finding is that nearly half of spike-specific TCRs target unmutated variant regions.

The V gene end was trimmed by 1 base and the J gene end by 4 bases; junction bases not matched to a gene: 13. CDR3 length: 19 residues. Germline lookup yields CDR1 MNHEY and CDR2 SMNVEV (reference sequence). Some second doses came at about 4 weeks and others at about 12 weeks; these were pooled. The protocol was immunoSEQ multiplex PCR, while the TCRdb copy is restricted to in-frame clones and leaves out a portion. The sample consists of about 81,000 clones, approximately 83% of them appearing once. The input for sequencing was peripheral blood, taken 28 days after the second AZD1222 dose. The chain uses TRBV27 and TRBJ2-2; TRBD2 agrees at 9 bases. This clonotype was obtained from an adult who received the AZD1222 COVID-19 vaccine. For the CDR3, the DNA is TGTGCCAGCAGTTTATTGGCCCCGGGGCGGGAGGGTGGCACCGGGGAGCTGTTTTTT. This gives the protein CASSLLAPGREGGTGELFF.